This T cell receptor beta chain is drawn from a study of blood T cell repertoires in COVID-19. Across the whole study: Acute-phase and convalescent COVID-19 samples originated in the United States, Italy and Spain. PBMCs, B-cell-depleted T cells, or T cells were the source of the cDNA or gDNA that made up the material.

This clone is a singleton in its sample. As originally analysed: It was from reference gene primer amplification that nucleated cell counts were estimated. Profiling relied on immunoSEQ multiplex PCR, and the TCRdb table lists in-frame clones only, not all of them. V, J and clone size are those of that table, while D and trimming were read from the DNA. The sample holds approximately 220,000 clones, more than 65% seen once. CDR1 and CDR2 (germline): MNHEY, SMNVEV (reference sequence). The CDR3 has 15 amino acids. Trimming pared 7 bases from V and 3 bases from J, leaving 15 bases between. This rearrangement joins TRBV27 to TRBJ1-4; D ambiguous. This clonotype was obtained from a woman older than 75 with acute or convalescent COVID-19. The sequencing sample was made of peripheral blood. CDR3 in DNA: TGTGCCAGCAAAGGTTTGGGCCAGCCTAATGAAAAACTGTTTTTT. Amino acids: CASKGLGQPNEKLFF.